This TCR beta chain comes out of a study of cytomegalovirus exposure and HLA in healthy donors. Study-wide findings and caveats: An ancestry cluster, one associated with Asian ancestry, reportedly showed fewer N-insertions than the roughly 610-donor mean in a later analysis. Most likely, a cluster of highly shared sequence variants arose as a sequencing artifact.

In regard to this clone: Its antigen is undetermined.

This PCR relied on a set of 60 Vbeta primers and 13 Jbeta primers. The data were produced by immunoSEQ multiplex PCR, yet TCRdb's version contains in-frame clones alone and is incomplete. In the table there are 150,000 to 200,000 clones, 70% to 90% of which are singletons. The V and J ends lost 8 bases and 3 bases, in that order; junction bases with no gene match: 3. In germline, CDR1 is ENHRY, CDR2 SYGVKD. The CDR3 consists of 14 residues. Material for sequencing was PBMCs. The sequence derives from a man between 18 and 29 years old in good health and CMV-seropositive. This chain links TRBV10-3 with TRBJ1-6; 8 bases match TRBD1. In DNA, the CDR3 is TGTGCCATCGGACAGGGAAACTATAATTCACCCCTCCACTTT. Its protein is CAIGQGNYNSPLHF.